The entry that follows covers one T cell receptor beta chain sequence. The data were obtained in a study of blood T cell repertoires in COVID-19. Across the whole study: The study drew acute and convalescent COVID-19 samples from the United States, Italy and Spain.

Per the original methods: Amplification of reference gene primers was used by the study to estimate nucleated cell counts. Sequencing was performed with immunoSEQ multiplex PCR; in TCRdb, only in-frame clones are kept and a portion is missing. V, J and clone size derive from that table, while D and trimming were established from the DNA sequence. The table includes 100,000 to 150,000 clones, about nine tenths detected once. The CDR3 runs 16 residues. Trimming removed 8 bases from V and 7 bases from J, with 23 bases in between. Germline CDR1 and CDR2: MDHEN and SYDVKM. Sequencing was performed on peripheral blood. The rearrangement links TRBV28 to TRBJ1-4; weak D call: TRBD1 (5 bases). The clonotype comes from a man between 45 and 60 years old with acute or convalescent COVID-19. The CDR3 coding sequence is TGTGCCAGCGTTAGTACAAAGGGGACTACACTTGAAAAACTGTTTTTT. Translating it yields CASVSTKGTTLEKLFF.